Described below is a single T cell receptor (beta chain) sequence and its context. The record originates from a study of graft-versus-host responses after intestinal transplantation. Whole-study context: Those transplanted obtained multivisceral, liver-intestinal, or isolated intestinal grafts. Anti-thymocyte globulin induction preceded approximately three years of tacrolimus and steroid maintenance in all recipients. Study-wide points: The marrow of recipients harbored GvH clones, and ileum or blood showed some of them first.

The CDR3 has 14 residues. The V gene lost 2 bases and the J gene lost 5 bases, with 13 bases spanning the gap. Germline loops: CDR1 MNHEY, CDR2 SVGAGI. The method was immunoSEQ multiplex PCR; TCRdb's version includes in-frame clones alone and lacks a portion of them. The sample carries around 14,000 clones, 25% to 30% recorded once. The sequences come from alloreactive CD4+ T cells from a mixed lymphocyte reaction culture, collected before intestinal transplant. This sample's subset: CFSE-low proliferating T cells sorted from roughly six-day pre-transplant mixed lymphocyte reaction (GvH or HvG direction). V and J are TRBV6-5 and TRBJ2-7; the D gene is possibly TRBD2 (6 bases). This sequence originates from a human patient who received an intestinal transplant. This CDR3 is CASSYTGGIDEQYF. The CDR3 nucleotides are TGTGCCAGCAGTTACACCGGGGGTATAGACGAGCAGTACTTC.